These 17 T cell receptor beta chains share one sample of origin, sequenced in a study of cytomegalovirus exposure and HLA in healthy donors. Clones were read by immunoSEQ multiplex PCR, and TCRdb kept only the in-frame ones, dropping some. This repertoire shows around 190,000 clones, around 88% found once; its top ten account for over 1.1%. The sequencing input was PBMCs. These receptors all come from a woman between 18 and 30 years old in good health and CMV-seronegative.

The V call is TRBV19, the J call TRBJ1-2, with a weak D call TRBD1 (6 bases). Germline lookup yields CDR1 LNHDA and CDR2 SQIVND (reference sequence). Deletions cut 6 bases from V and 4 bases from J, with 15 bases between. This CDR3 contains 14 residues. The CDR3 protein is CASRAQGLGYGYTF. In DNA form, the CDR3 reads TGTGCCAGTAGAGCTCAGGGGTTGGGCTATGGCTACACCTTC.

The chain carries TRBV5-4 and TRBJ1-3, with TRBD1 as a possible D gene (6 bases). V lost 0 bases and J 0 bases, leaving 7 bases between the germline ends. Germline CDR1 SGHNT, CDR2 YYREEE (reference sequence). The CDR3 is 15 residues long. Written as DNA, the CDR3 is TGTGCCAGCAGCTTGGGGACAGTCTCTGGAAACACCATATATTTT. This gives the protein CASSLGTVSGNTIYF.

V gene TRBV6-6 combines with J gene TRBJ1-2, with a possible D match to TRBD1 (5 bases). V was trimmed by 5 bases and J by 0 bases, leaving 13 bases between them. The CDR3 sequence is 15 residues long. The germline gives CDR1 MNHNY, CDR2 SVGAGI (reference sequence). CDR3 sequence (DNA): TGTGCCAGCAGTGCGGGGACCCTTTCTAACTATGGCTACACCTTC. This sequence encodes CASSAGTLSNYGYTF.

The chain joins TRBV4-2 to TRBJ2-4, with 8 bases that match TRBD2. Per germline, CDR1 LGHNA and CDR2 YNFKEQ. V was clipped by 1 base and J by 1 base; unmatched bases: 6. This CDR3 is 17 amino acids long. In DNA form, the CDR3 reads TGTGCCAGCAGCCAAGTCGGTAGCGGGGACGCCAAAAACATTCAGTACTTC. Translated, it gives CASSQVGSGDAKNIQYF.

V and J are TRBV2 and TRBJ2-4; TRBD2 matches 10 bases. This CDR3 spans 18 amino acids. Germline V gives CDR1 SNHLY, CDR2 FYNNEI. Unmatched junction bases numbered 12, after V lost 6 bases and J lost 1 base. CDR3 protein: CASRGTSDVVSAKNIQYF. The CDR3 DNA sequence: TGTGCCAGCAGGGGGACTAGCGATGTTGTCTCGGCCAAAAACATTCAGTACTTC. The full variable domain, in which reference TRBV2 and TRBJ2-4 provide the parts outside the CDR3, is EPEVTQTPSHQVTQMGQEVILRCVPISNHLYFYWYRQILGQKVEFLVSFYNNEISEKSEIFDDQFSVERPDGSNFTLKIRSTKLEDSAMYFCASRGTSDVVSAKNIQYFGAGTRLSVL.

J is TRBJ2-2 and V is TRBV29-1, with 7 bases aligning to TRBD2. The ends lost 6 bases at V and 4 bases at J; junction bases unmatched: 2. This CDR3 spans 12 amino acids. Germline CDR1 and CDR2: SQVTM and ANQGSEA. Here the CDR3 DNA reads TGCAGCGTCTCGGGGGGCACCGGGGAGCTGTTTTTT. Translating it yields CSVSGGTGELFF.

The V and J genes are TRBV11-2 and TRBJ2-7, with D unclear. The V gene's germline CDR1 is SGHAT and CDR2 FQNNGV. The CDR3 runs to 15 residues. V lost 0 bases to trimming and J lost 2 bases, with 11 bases between them. CDR3 protein: CASSLEGVTAYEQYF. The CDR3 DNA follows: TGTGCCAGCAGCTTAGAGGGCGTGACCGCCTACGAGCAGTACTTC.

The V and J genes are TRBV6-5 and TRBJ2-3; D ambiguous. There are 12 residues in the CDR3. V was clipped by 9 bases and J by 1 base, with 8 bases between them. Germline V gene data show CDR1 as MNHEY and CDR2 as SVGAGI. The CDR3 region has the DNA TGTGCCAGAACCGGTTGCACAGATACGCAGTATTTT. It specifies CARTGCTDTQYF.

The chain uses TRBV5-1 and TRBJ1-2, with D possibly being TRBD1 (6 bases). This CDR3 region has 14 residues. Per germline, CDR1 SGHRS and CDR2 YFSETQ. With 4 bases removed from V and 6 bases from J, the gap between germline ends came to 16 bases. The CDR3, as DNA: TGCGCCAGCAGCCTAAGTCAGGGGCCCCATGGCTACACCTTC. Protein: CASSLSQGPHGYTF.

This chain uses TRBV6-6 with TRBJ1-2; D unclear. The CDR3 totals 13 residues. Germline V gene sequence: CDR1 MNHNY, CDR2 SVGAGI (reference sequence). Between the trimmed V and J ends, which lost 1 base and 7 bases, there was a span of 10 bases. The CDR3 DNA is TGTGCCAGCAGTTACTTACCAGGATCTGGCTACACCTTC. It codes for CASSYLPGSGYTF.

The chain links TRBV29-1 to TRBJ1-2; TRBD1 aligns across 7 bases. CDR1 and CDR2 from the germline V gene are SQVTM and ANQGSEA. The CDR3 length is 14 residues. V lost 7 bases and J lost 2; bases outside the gene matches: 10. The CDR3 sequence is CSEAPLTGNYGYTF. The CDR3, as DNA: TGCAGCGAGGCCCCCCTGACAGGGAACTATGGCTACACCTTC.

The CDR3 sequence is CATSPGAGTRYNEQFF. The CDR3 DNA follows: TGTGCCACCAGCCCAGGGGCAGGGACAAGGTACAATGAGCAGTTCTTC. The chain uses TRBV15 and TRBJ2-1; possibly TRBD1 for D (6 bases). Germline values: CDR1 LNHNV, CDR2 YYDKDF (reference sequence). This CDR3 has 16 residues. V shed 5 bases and J shed 4 bases, with 18 bases lying between them.

This clone occurred a few times. The V gene is TRBV6-5, the J gene TRBJ1-5; no firm D call. Germline V gene lookup returns CDR1 MNHEY and CDR2 SVGAGI. The CDR3 has 12 residues. Trimming took off 10 bases at V and 3 bases at J, with 10 bases between the two ends. This CDR3 reads CATKTPNQPQHF. CDR3 in DNA: TGTGCCACTAAAACTCCCAATCAGCCCCAGCATTTT.

Turning to this clone: Other DNA sequences from this sample encode an identical CDR3 as well. The V and J genes are TRBV5-1 and TRBJ2-7; tentatively, D is TRBD1 (5 bases). Germline-derived CDR1 and CDR2 are SGHRS and YFSETQ. The CDR3 totals 13 residues. Trimming stripped 3 bases from V and 1 base from J, with 8 bases between. The CDR3 spells CASSSDSSYEQYF. The CDR3 DNA reads as TGCGCCAGCAGCTCTGACAGTTCCTACGAGCAGTACTTC.

V is TRBV5-1 and J is TRBJ1-1; TRBD1 agrees at 8 bases. This CDR3 has 12 amino acids. CDR1 is SGHRS, CDR2 YFSETQ, per germline. After removal of 5 bases from V and 3 bases from J, the junction contained 0 bases not matched to a gene. In DNA form, the CDR3 reads TGCGCCAGCAGGACAGGGGACACTGAAGCTTTCTTT. Translation: CASRTGDTEAFF.

The rearrangement uses TRBV4-1 and TRBJ1-5; D not certain. The length of the CDR3 is 16 residues. CDR1 and CDR2 (germline): MGHRA, YSYEKL. V shed 0 bases and J shed 8 bases, with 17 bases lying between them. The CDR3 loop is CASSQDSTDQWKPQHF. The CDR3 bases are TGCGCCAGCAGCCAAGATTCAACAGACCAATGGAAGCCCCAGCATTTT.

The chain recombines TRBV2 with TRBJ1-2; D perhaps matches TRBD1 (6 bases). The CDR3 has 16 amino acids. Trimming left V 3 bases short and J 1 base short, with 15 bases between. The germline CDR1 and CDR2 sequences are SNHLY and FYNNEI. The CDR3 here is CASSEGGDKLNYGYTF. The CDR3 coding sequence is TGTGCCAGCAGTGAGGGGGGGGACAAGCTTAACTATGGCTACACCTTC.